This T cell receptor beta chain was sequenced in a study of human T cells and chemical hapten exposure. Study-level background: Upper inner arm skin measuring around 2 cm by around 2 cm received 2% DPC for sensitization. Epicutaneous patch tests delivered 0.01% DPC to the upper back, with evaluation at 6 days.

In the original processing: A typical sample had roughly 91,000 TCRs, with about 20,000 to 690,600 overall. TCRdb called the RACE reads again in MiXCR, with one record for every CDR3 protein. V and J calls and clone size were set by TCRdb, not the authors. The sample yields 300,000 to 400,000 distinct CDR3 sequences, approximately 6.9% seen once. This CDR3 has 14 residues. Germline lookup yields CDR1 MDHEN and CDR2 SYDVKM. With 4 bases removed from V and 4 bases from J, the gap between germline ends came to 12 bases. In its sample, this clonotype was seen many times. The time point here: patch test 1, 2 weeks after DPC sensitization. The treatment was: therapeutic diphenylcyclopropenone sensitization with weekly scalp DPC. The authors' total RNA extraction used unfractionated whole blood.

The sequenced sample was whole blood, obtained in connection with sensitization to the hapten diphenylcyclopropenone (DPC). V is TRBV28 and J is TRBJ2-3, with D hard to call. The receptor comes from a woman under 30 with alopecia areata. Some clones in this sample may be carry-over from other donors' samples. CDR3 sequence: CASSSQGSADTQYF. The CDR3 DNA reads TGTGCCAGCAGTTCCCAAGGGTCGGCAGATACGCAGTATTTT.